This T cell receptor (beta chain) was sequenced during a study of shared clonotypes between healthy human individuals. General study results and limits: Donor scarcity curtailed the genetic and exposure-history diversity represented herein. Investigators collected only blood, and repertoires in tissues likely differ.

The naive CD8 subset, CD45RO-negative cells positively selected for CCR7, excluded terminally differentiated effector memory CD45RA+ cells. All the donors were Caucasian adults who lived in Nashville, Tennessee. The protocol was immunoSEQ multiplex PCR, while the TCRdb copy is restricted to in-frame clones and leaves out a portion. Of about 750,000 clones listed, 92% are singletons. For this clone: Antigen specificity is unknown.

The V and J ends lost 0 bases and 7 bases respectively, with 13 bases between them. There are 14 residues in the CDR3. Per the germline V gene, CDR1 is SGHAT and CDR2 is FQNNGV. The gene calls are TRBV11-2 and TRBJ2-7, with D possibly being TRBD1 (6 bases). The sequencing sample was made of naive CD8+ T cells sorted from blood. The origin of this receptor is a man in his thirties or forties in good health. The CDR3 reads CASSLEGTRGEQYF. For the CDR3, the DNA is TGTGCCAGCAGCTTAGAAGGGACAAGGGGGGAGCAGTACTTC.